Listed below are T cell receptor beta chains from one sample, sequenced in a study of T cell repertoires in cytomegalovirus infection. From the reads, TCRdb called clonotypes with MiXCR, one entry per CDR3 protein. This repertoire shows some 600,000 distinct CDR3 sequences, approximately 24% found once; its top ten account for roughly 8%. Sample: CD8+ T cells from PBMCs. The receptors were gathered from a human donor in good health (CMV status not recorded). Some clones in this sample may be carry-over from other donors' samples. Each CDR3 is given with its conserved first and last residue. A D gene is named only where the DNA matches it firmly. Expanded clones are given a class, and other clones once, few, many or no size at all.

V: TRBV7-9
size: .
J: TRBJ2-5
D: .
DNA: TGTGCCAGCAGAACCTCTCTAGGGGGTGCGGCAGAGACCCAGTACTTC
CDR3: CASRTSLGGAAETQYF

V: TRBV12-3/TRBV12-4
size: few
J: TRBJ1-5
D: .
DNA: TGTGCCAGCAGCTCCGGGACACTTAGCCAGCCCCAGCATTTT
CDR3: CASSSGTLSQPQHF

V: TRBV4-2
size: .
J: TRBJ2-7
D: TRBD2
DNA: TGTGCCAGCAGCCAAGGGGAGGGTCTGGAGCAGTACTTC
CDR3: CASSQGEGLEQYF

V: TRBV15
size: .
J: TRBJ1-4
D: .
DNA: TGTGCCACCAGTTCCGGGACTGCAACTAATGAAAAACTGTTTTTT
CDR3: CATSSGTATNEKLFF

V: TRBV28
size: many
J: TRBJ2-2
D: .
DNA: TGTGCCAGCAGTTTATGGCGGACCACCGGGGAGCTGTTTTTT
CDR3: CASSLWRTTGELFF

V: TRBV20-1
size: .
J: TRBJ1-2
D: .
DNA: TGCAGTGCTCGAACTGGTCCGCCCCATGGCTACACCTTC
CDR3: CSARTGPPHGYTF

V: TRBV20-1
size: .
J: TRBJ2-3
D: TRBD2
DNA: TGCAGTGCTAGAATTAAGAGCGGGGAGCGATTGGGCACGCAGTATTTT
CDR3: CSARIKSGERLGTQYF

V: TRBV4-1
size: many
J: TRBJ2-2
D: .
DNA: TGCGCCAGCAGCCGTGGGAGCTTTAACACCGGGGAGCTGTTTTTT
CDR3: CASSRGSFNTGELFF

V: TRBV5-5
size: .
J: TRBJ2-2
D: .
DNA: TGTGCCAGCAGCTTGGGACAGGCCTCCGGGGAGCTGTTTTTT
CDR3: CASSLGQASGELFF

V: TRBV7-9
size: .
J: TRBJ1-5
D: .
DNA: TGTGCCAGCAGTGGGCTCAATCAGCCCCAGCATTTT
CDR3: CASSGLNQPQHF

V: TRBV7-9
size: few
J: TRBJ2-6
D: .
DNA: TGTGCCAGCAGCCCCAGCGCAGCTGGGGCCAACGTCCTGACTTTC
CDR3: CASSPSAAGANVLTF

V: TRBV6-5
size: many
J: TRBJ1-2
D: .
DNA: TGTGCCAGCAGTTACTCGACCAGGGCGCCCTATGGCTACACCTTC
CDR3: CASSYSTRAPYGYTF

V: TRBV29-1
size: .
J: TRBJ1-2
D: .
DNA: TGCAGCGTTGAAGATTGGGTCTATGGCTACACCTTC
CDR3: CSVEDWVYGYTF

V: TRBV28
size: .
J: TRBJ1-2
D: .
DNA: TGTGCCAGCAGACGGCCGGGAGATAACTATGGCTACACCTTC
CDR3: CASRRPGDNYGYTF

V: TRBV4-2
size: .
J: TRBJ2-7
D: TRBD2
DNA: TGTGCCAGCAGCCAAACTAGCGGGGGACACTACGAGCAGTACTTC
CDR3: CASSQTSGGHYEQYF

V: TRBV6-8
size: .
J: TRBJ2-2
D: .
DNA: TGTGCCAGCAGCCCGGGACCCAGCCTCGGGGAGCTGTTTTTT
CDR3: CASSPGPSLGELFF

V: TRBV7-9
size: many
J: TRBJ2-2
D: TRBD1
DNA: TGTGCCACGGACAGGACCACCGGGGAGCTGTTTTTT
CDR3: CATDRTTGELFF

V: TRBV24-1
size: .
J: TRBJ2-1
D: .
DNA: TGTGCCACCAGTGATAGCAGGGGCCATGAGCAGTTCTTC
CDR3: CATSDSRGHEQFF

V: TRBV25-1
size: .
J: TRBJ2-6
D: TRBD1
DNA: TGTGCCAGCAGTGACAGGGGGCTGGCTGGGGCCAACGTCCTGACTTTC
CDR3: CASSDRGLAGANVLTF

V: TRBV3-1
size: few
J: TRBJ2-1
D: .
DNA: TGTGCCAGCAGCCAAGATCGTGGCTACAATGAGCAGTTCTTC
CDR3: CASSQDRGYNEQFF

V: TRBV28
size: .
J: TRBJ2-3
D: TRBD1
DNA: TGTGCCAGCAGTCTCTGGACAGGGGAAGCAGATACGCAGTATTTT
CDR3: CASSLWTGEADTQYF

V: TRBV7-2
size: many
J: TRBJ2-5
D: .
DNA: TGTGCCAGCAGCCTTTCCCGGGGGAGGCAAGAGACCCAGTACTTC
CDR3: CASSLSRGRQETQYF

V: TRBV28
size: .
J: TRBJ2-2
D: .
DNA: TGTGCCAGCCAAGGCGCAGGAGGCACCGGGGAGCTGTTTTTT
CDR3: CASQGAGGTGELFF

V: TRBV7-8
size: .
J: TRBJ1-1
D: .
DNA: TGTGCCAGCGGGGTTCGGGGAGTATTGAACACTGAAGCTTTCTTT
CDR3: CASGVRGVLNTEAFF

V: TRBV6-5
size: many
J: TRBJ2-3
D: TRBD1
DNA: TGTGCCAGCAGTTACTCCGAGGGGACAGGGGGCGGGCCTCTAAGGCCGTTCGATACGCAGTATTTT
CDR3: CASSYSEGTGGGPLRPFDTQYF

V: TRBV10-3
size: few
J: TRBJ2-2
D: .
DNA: TGTGCCATCAGTGAGCTGTTGTTACGAACGACCGGGGAGCTGTTTTTT
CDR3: CAISELLLRTTGELFF

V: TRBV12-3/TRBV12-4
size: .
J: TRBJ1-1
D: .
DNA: TGTGCCAGCAGTATACAGTGGGGGGTAGCTTTCTTT
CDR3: CASSIQWGVAFF

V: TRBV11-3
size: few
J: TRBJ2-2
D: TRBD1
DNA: TGTGCCAGCAGCGCCGAGGGACAGGGTATCGCCGGGGAGCTGTTTTTT
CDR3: CASSAEGQGIAGELFF

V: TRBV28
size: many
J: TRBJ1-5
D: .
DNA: TGTGCCAGCAGTTTTCAGGGCAATCAGCCCCAGCATTTT
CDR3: CASSFQGNQPQHF

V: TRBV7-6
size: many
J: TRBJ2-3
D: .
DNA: TGTGCCAGCAGCTTAGCACCACTAGAGGCGAGCACAGATACGCAGTATTTT
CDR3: CASSLAPLEASTDTQYF

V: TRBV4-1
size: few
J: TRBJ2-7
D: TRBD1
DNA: TGCGCCAGCAGCCAAAGGGACAGGGCTGACGAGCAGTACTTC
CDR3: CASSQRDRADEQYF

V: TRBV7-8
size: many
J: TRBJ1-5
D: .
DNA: TGTGCCAGCAGCCCAGGGTGGGGTGATAGCAATCAGCCCCAGCATTTT
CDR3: CASSPGWGDSNQPQHF

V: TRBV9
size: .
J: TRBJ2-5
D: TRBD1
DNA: TGTGCCAGCAGCCTGGACAGGGCGAACCAAGAGACCCAGTACTTC
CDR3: CASSLDRANQETQYF

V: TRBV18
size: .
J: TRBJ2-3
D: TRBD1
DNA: TGTGCCAGCTCACCCCGGGACAGGGTTATAGATACGCAGTATTTT
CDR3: CASSPRDRVIDTQYF

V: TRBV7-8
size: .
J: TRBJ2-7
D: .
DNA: TGTGCCAGCAGCCCCCGTAGGACCTCCTACGAGCGGTACTTC
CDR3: CASSPRRTSYERYF

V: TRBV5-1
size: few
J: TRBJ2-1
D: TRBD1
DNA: TGCGCCAGCAGCCCCGGGACAGGGAACAATGAGCAGTTCTTC
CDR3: CASSPGTGNNEQFF

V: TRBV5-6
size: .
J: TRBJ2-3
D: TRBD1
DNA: TGTGCCAGCAGCTGGACAGGACAGGGTGTGGATACGCAGTATTTT
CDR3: CASSWTGQGVDTQYF

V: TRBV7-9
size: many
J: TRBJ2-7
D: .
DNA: TGTGCCAGCAGCTTATCTTACAGGGACCACGAGCAGTACTTC
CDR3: CASSLSYRDHEQYF

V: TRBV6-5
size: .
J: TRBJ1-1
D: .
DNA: TGTGCCAGCAGTCCCGGAGTAGGCATGAACACTGAAGCTTTCTTT
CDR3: CASSPGVGMNTEAFF